The 27 T cell receptor beta chains below come from one sample, sequenced in a study of T cells after yellow fever vaccination (dated by TCRdb to the late 2010s). Library preparation was by 5' RACE. Sequencing used an Illumina HiSeq 2500. TCRdb trimmed public reads at Q25 via fastp, called clones via MiXCR and kept in-frame beta chains. Rows are combined by CDR3 protein, so each entry shows the most common genes and DNA. This sample comprises 500,000 to 650,000 distinct CDR3 sequences, approximately 16% of them detected only once. The biggest ten clones account for 17% of the sample. In light of the paper, this sample's treatment or condition label describes: live attenuated yellow fever vaccine strain. The material was PBMCs, obtained 4 to 5 days after the first yellow fever vaccination. These receptors all come from a man aged 18 to 30 who received the YFV17D yellow fever vaccine.

The CDR3 DNA sequence: TGTGCCAGCAGCTCGGACAGGGAAAAGTGGTACTTC. This gives the protein CASSSDREKWYF. The chain combines TRBV5-5 with TRBJ2-5, with 8 nucleotides matching TRBD1. Losses at the gene ends were 3 bases for V and 13 bases for J; bases not matched to a gene: 8. CDR3 size: 12 residues. The V gene's germline CDR1 is SGHKS and CDR2 YYEKEE (reference sequence).

Remarks on this clonotype: Since a much larger clone is just one base distant, this may be a read error. The gene calls are TRBV20-1 and TRBJ2-1, with TRBD2 as a possible D gene (7 bases). CDR1 is DFQATT and CDR2 is SNEGSKA in the germline V gene (reference sequence). The CDR3 loop spans 14 amino acids. The CDR3 reads CSAMGGAVYNQQFF. CDR3 in DNA: TGCAGTGCTATGGGGGGGGCTGTCTACAATCAGCAGTTCTTC.

This sequence joins TRBV20-1 and TRBJ1-1; D remains unclear. This CDR3 comprises 14 residues. Germline loops: CDR1 DFQATT, CDR2 SNEGSKA (reference sequence). V was trimmed by 3 bases and J by 5 bases, leaving 16 bases between them. Written as DNA, the CDR3 is TGCAGTGCTAGTGAGGCGGGCGTGGGGACTGAAGCTTTCTTT. Translation gives CSASEAGVGTEAFF.

There are a few counts of this clonotype. The genes are TRBV10-3 and TRBJ2-1; D is possibly TRBD2 (5 bases). Looked up from germline, CDR1 is ENHRY and CDR2 is SYGVKD. The V end was cut by 4 bases, the J end by 3 bases, with 13 bases between. This CDR3 contains 15 residues. In DNA form, the CDR3 reads TGTGCCATCAGTGCGTACCGGGGTAACTACAATGAGCAGTTCTTC. This gives the protein CAISAYRGNYNEQFF.

This clonotype was seen only a few times. The V and J genes are TRBV5-1 and TRBJ2-3, with TRBD1 identical over 10 bases. Germline assignment: CDR1 SGHRS and CDR2 YFSETQ. V trimming: 2 bases; J trimming: 6 bases; junction bases outside the gene matches: 3. This CDR3 is built from 14 residues. The CDR3 region has the DNA TGCGCCAGCAGCTTTGGGACAGGGGCGGATACGCAGTATTTT. It codes for CASSFGTGADTQYF.

The chain recombines TRBV20-1 with TRBJ2-2, with D unresolved. The V gene's germline CDR1 is DFQATT and CDR2 SNEGSKA (reference sequence). This CDR3 is 12 amino acids long. V shed 6 bases and J shed 4 bases, with 9 bases lying between them. The CDR3 loop reads CSAPDFTGELFF. The DNA of the CDR3 is TGCAGTGCCCCCGACTTCACCGGGGAGCTGTTTTTT.

CDR3 sequence: CASSPWGGRSSYEQYV. The CDR3 bases are TGTGCCAGCAGCCCATGGGGGGGGCGCAGCTCCTACGAGCAGTACGTC. This sequence joins TRBV11-2 and TRBJ2-7; tentatively, D is TRBD2 (7 bases). The CDR3 covers 16 residues. The germline gives CDR1 SGHAT, CDR2 FQNNGV. Trimming took off 5 bases at V and 0 bases at J, with 17 bases between the two ends.

This clonotype appeared a few times. The CDR3 DNA is TGTGCCAGCAGCGGACTAGCGGGGGGTATTCAGTACTTC. Translation gives CASSGLAGGIQYF. This rearrangement joins TRBV7-6 to TRBJ2-4, with TRBD2 matching 14 bases. V was clipped by 5 bases and J by 10 bases; unmatched bases: 1. CDR3 length: 13 amino acids. Germline V gene lookup returns CDR1 SGHVS and CDR2 FNYEAQ.

The CDR3 DNA reads as TGTGCCACCAGTGAAACGGCGAGGCTAGCGGGGGAAAACATTCAGTACTTC. This encodes CATSETARLAGENIQYF. The chain is built from TRBV24-1 and TRBJ2-4; 10 bases agree with TRBD2. Per the germline V gene, CDR1 is KGHDR and CDR2 is SFDVKD. The V segment lost 4 bases and the J segment 5 bases; nucleotides outside the gene matches: 10. This CDR3 region has 17 residues.

The J gene is TRBJ1-6, the V gene TRBV30; TRBD1 matches 8 bases. Trimming cost V 8 bases and J 4 bases; bases outside gene matches: 4. Germline V gene lookup returns CDR1 GTSNPN and CDR2 SVGIG (reference sequence). The CDR3 is 13 residues long. CDR3 nucleotide sequence: TGTGCCGGCCGGGACAGGTATAATTCACCCCTCCACTTT. This gives the protein CAGRDRYNSPLHF.

This clonotype was counted at least ten times. The CDR3 DNA reads TGCGCCAGCAGGCAGGGGGCTCAAGAGACCCAGTACTTC. Residues: CASRQGAQETQYF. The chain joins TRBV5-1 to TRBJ2-5; TRBD1 matches 8 bases. With V trimmed by 5 bases and J by 2 bases, 2 bases remained unmatched. Per the germline V gene, CDR1 is SGHRS and CDR2 is YFSETQ. The CDR3 extends over 13 amino acids.

The chain joins TRBV5-1 to TRBJ2-3; D is perhaps TRBD1 or TRBD2 (5 bases each). Germline V gives CDR1 SGHRS, CDR2 YFSETQ. V was shortened by 0 bases and J by 8 bases, with 16 bases between the two germline ends. The CDR3 is 15 amino acids. For the CDR3, the DNA is TGCGCCAGCAGCTTGGGGACCCAAGGGACGCGTACGCAGTATTTT. This translates into CASSLGTQGTRTQYF.

This chain uses TRBV7-8 with TRBJ2-1, with 7 bases matching TRBD2. CDR1 and CDR2 from the germline V gene are SGHVS and FQNEAQ. This CDR3 is 16 amino acids long. The V gene end was trimmed by 5 bases and the J gene end by 4 bases; junction bases not matched to a gene: 11. The CDR3 region has the DNA TGTGCCAGCAGCCGTAGGACTTACGGGGGGTACAATGAGCAGTTCTTC. This translates into CASSRRTYGGYNEQFF. Looking up the rest from reference TRBV7-8 and TRBJ2-1 gives the full variable domain: GAGVSQSPRYKVAKRGQDVALRCDPISGHVSLFWYQQALGQGPEFLTYFQNEAQLDKSGLPSDRFFAERPEGSVSTLKIQRTQQEDSAVYLCASSRRTYGGYNEQFFGPGTRLTVL.

The chain employs TRBV12-5 and TRBJ2-1; 9 nucleotides align to TRBD2. Germline CDR1 is LGHNT and CDR2 is FRNRAP. V trimming: 4 bases; J trimming: 8 bases; junction bases outside the gene matches: 6. The CDR3 sequence is 14 residues long. The CDR3, as DNA: TGTGCTAGTGGTTCCGCGGGACTAGCACATGAGCAGTTCTTC. As protein: CASGSAGLAHEQFF.

This clonotype showed up just a few times. The chain is built from TRBV12-3 or TRBV12-4 and TRBJ1-2, with a weak D call TRBD1 (5 bases). Trimming left V 3 bases short and J 13 bases short, with 12 bases between. The CDR3 sequence is 11 residues long. The CDR3 is CASSFLLGATF. The CDR3 DNA follows: TGTGCCAGCAGTTTCTTGCTAGGGGCCACCTTC.

The table lists this clonotype with a few counts. This chain links TRBV12-3 or TRBV12-4 with TRBJ1-5; 8 bases align to TRBD1. The CDR3 has 15 amino acids. The V and J ends lost 5 bases and 6 bases, in that order; junction bases with no gene match: 9. Here the CDR3 reads CASSTRGPSFQPQHF. The CDR3 region has the DNA TGTGCCAGCAGTACCAGGGGGCCGTCGTTTCAGCCCCAGCATTTT.

Many counts were recorded for this clonotype. V and J are TRBV7-3 and TRBJ1-5, with D unclear. The V gene lost 2 bases and the J gene lost 6 bases, with 8 bases spanning the gap. The CDR3 covers 13 residues. Germline loops: CDR1 SGHTA, CDR2 FQGTGA. The CDR3 DNA sequence: TGTGCCAGCAGCTTAGATTTGGGTCAGCCCCAGCATTTT. Its protein product is CASSLDLGQPQHF.

This clonotype showed up just a few times. The chain has TRBV5-1 and TRBJ2-2; D gene uncertain. There are 15 residues in the CDR3. Looked up from germline, CDR1 is SGHRS and CDR2 is YFSETQ. V was cut by 3 bases and J by 2 bases, with 11 bases left in between. The CDR3 DNA reads as TGCGCCAGCAGCTCGGGCCGGATAAACACCGGGGAGCTGTTTTTT. This encodes CASSSGRINTGELFF.

A few counts support this clonotype. The chain links TRBV6-5 to TRBJ2-3, with D perhaps matching TRBD2 (5 bases). The CDR3 is 14 amino acids. Germline CDR1 and CDR2: MNHEY and SVGAGI. Trimming shortened V by 2 bases and J by 4 bases, and 10 bases separated the two germline ends. As DNA, the CDR3 is TGTGCCAGCAGTTACGGAGAGGGTCCAGATACGCAGTATTTT. It translates to CASSYGEGPDTQYF.

The J gene is TRBJ1-2, the V gene TRBV21-1. TRBV21-1 is termed a pseudogene. The CDR3 spans 12 residues. The CDR3 DNA follows: TGTGCCAGCGTAATAACCAAGGGCGGCTACACCTTC. Translation: CASVITKGGYTF.

There are a few counts of this clonotype. The chain has TRBV20-1 and TRBJ1-1; unclear D gene. CDR1 and CDR2 (germline): DFQATT, SNEGSKA (reference sequence). V lost 2 bases to trimming and J lost 9 bases, with 16 bases between them. The CDR3 has 13 residues. CDR3 sequence reads: CSARRQDTFKAFF. The CDR3 bases are TGCAGTGCTAGACGGCAGGATACCTTTAAAGCTTTCTTT.

The chain has TRBV7-9 and TRBJ2-1; 11 nucleotides match TRBD2. V was clipped by 6 bases and J by 0 bases; unmatched bases: 7. CDR1 and CDR2 from the germline V gene are SEHNR and FQNEAQ (reference sequence). CDR3 length: 17 amino acids. CDR3 nucleotide sequence: TGTGCCAGCAGTCCAGGGGGACTAGCGGCCTCCTACAATGAGCAGTTCTTC. Translated: CASSPGGLAASYNEQFF.

This chain uses TRBV20-1 with TRBJ2-1; D call uncertain. The CDR3 length is 10 residues. The V gene's germline CDR1 is DFQATT and CDR2 SNEGSKA (reference sequence). V dropped 6 bases and J dropped 9 bases, with 9 bases sitting between them. CDR3: CSAEEGEQFF. The CDR3 DNA is TGCAGTGCAGAGGAAGGTGAGCAGTTCTTC.

The CDR3 here is CASSLDGRGSRNEQFF. The CDR3 region has the DNA TGTGCCAGCAGTTTAGACGGCAGGGGCTCCCGAAATGAGCAGTTCTTC. The J gene is TRBJ2-1, the V gene TRBV12-3 or TRBV12-4; a possible D gene is TRBD1 (6 bases). With 1 base removed from V and 7 bases from J, the gap between germline ends came to 17 bases. The CDR3 has 16 residues.

This chain connects TRBV28 to TRBJ2-1; D assignment may be TRBD1 or TRBD2 (6 bases each). V was cut by 2 bases and J by 10 bases, with 12 bases left in between. CDR1 and CDR2 (germline): MDHEN, SYDVKM. CDR3 length equals 13 residues. The CDR3: CASSLSRRGEQFF. The CDR3 DNA sequence: TGTGCCAGCAGTTTAAGTAGGAGGGGGGAGCAGTTCTTC.

CDR3 residues: CASSQDIGYNSPLHF. The CDR3 DNA reads TGTGCCAGCAGCCAAGATATAGGCTATAATTCACCCCTCCACTTT. The chain recombines TRBV4-2 with TRBJ1-6; D is uncertain. V lost 0 bases and J 3 bases, leaving 6 bases between the germline ends. Per germline, CDR1 LGHNA and CDR2 YNFKEQ. This CDR3 spans 15 amino acids.

Written as DNA, the CDR3 is TGCAGTGTCCCGGCGGCGGGGGGCACAGATACGCAGTATTTT. This codes for CSVPAAGGTDTQYF. The chain links TRBV20-1 to TRBJ2-3, with 7 bases aligning to TRBD2. Germline V gene sequence: CDR1 DFQATT, CDR2 SNEGSKA (reference sequence). J gave up 1 base and V 7 bases, and 8 bases lay outside the gene matches. This CDR3 region has 14 residues.